The source of this T cell receptor beta chain is a study of blood T cell repertoires in COVID-19. In the source study's methods: Estimation of nucleated cell counts was performed using reference gene primer amplification. Only in-frame clones appear in the TCRdb table, and some are missing; sequencing was by immunoSEQ multiplex PCR. The DNA was the basis for D and trimming; V, J and clone size are from that table. In the table there are under 25,000 clones, about 88% of which are singletons. CDR1 and CDR2 (germline): SNHLY, FYNNEI. This CDR3 has 13 residues. Trimming removed 2 bases from V and 3 bases from J, with 7 bases in between. This clone appeared a few times.

Sequencing input: peripheral blood. This clonotype was sampled from a human donor in a cohort sampled during active COVID-19. The donor label of this sample is uncertain. V is TRBV2 and J is TRBJ1-1, with D maybe TRBD1 (6 bases). The DNA of the CDR3 is TGTGCCAGCAGTGAATACAGGGACACTGAAGCTTTCTTT. It yields the protein CASSEYRDTEAFF.